Shown below are 28 T cell receptor beta chains from a single sample sequenced in a study of blood T cell repertoires in COVID-19 (dated by TCRdb to about 2020). Receptors were amplified or captured by the immunoSEQ multiplex PCR assay. The source is immuneACCESS, and TCRdb retained only in-frame sequences with V and J called. Part of the clones is not carried over; for the studies checked, unresolved V genes explain less than half of this, and the remainder is unexplained. Across this sample there are some 89,000 clones, with 87% seen only once. The ten largest clones represent 15% to 19% of the sample. Sequenced: peripheral blood. These receptors were collected from a human donor in a cohort sampled during active COVID-19.

The chain combines TRBV6-1 with TRBJ2-3, with TRBD1 matching 8 bases. Losses at the gene ends were 2 bases for V and 4 bases for J; bases not matched to a gene: 11. This CDR3 is 17 amino acids long. CDR1 and CDR2 (germline): MNHNS, SASEGT. CDR3 amino acids: CASSETWTGYYSDTQYF. CDR3 nucleotides: TGTGCCAGCAGTGAAACTTGGACAGGGTATTATTCAGATACGCAGTATTTT.

The chain is built from TRBV12-5 and TRBJ1-2; 7 nucleotides agree with TRBD1. The CDR3 contains 13 residues. Trimming took 1 base from V and 7 from J; bases not matched to a gene: 3. Looked up from germline, CDR1 is LGHNT and CDR2 is FRNRAP. In DNA form, the CDR3 reads TGTGCTAGTGGTTTGGGACAGGGAGGTGGCTACACCTTC. This codes for CASGLGQGGGYTF.

The chain carries TRBV11-2 and TRBJ2-3; TRBD2 agrees at 10 bases. This CDR3 contains 15 residues. The germline CDR1 and CDR2 sequences are SGHAT and FQNNGV. The V and J ends lost 6 bases and 3 bases, in that order; junction bases with no gene match: 6. The CDR3 DNA reads as TGTGCCAGCAGGCGTCTAGCGGGGGTTACAGATACGCAGTATTTT. This gives the protein CASRRLAGVTDTQYF.

The V call is TRBV20-1, the J call TRBJ2-7; the D is unclear. CDR1 and CDR2 (germline): DFQATT, SNEGSKA (reference sequence). The CDR3 runs 11 residues. Trimming shortened V by 6 bases and J by 2 bases, and 8 bases separated the two germline ends. CDR3 sequence: CSAAAAYEQYF. The CDR3 DNA follows: TGCAGTGCCGCGGCGGCCTACGAGCAGTACTTC.

V usage is TRBV19 and J usage is TRBJ1-5; D uncertain. The V end lost 2 bases, the J end lost 3 bases, and 8 bases lay between the germline ends. Per germline, CDR1 LNHDA and CDR2 SQIVND (reference sequence). The CDR3 covers 14 residues. This CDR3 is CASSILQPNQPQHF. DNA for the CDR3: TGTGCCAGTAGTATACTACAGCCCAATCAGCCCCAGCATTTT.

J is TRBJ1-3 and V is TRBV9, with D hard to call. The CDR3 consists of 16 residues. Trimming removed 0 bases at V and 0 bases at J, with 10 bases between. The germline V gene encodes CDR1 SGDLS and CDR2 YYNGEE. CDR3 nucleotide sequence: TGTGCCAGCAGCGTAGCAGCACAGAACTCTGGAAACACCATATATTTT. It encodes CASSVAAQNSGNTIYF.

The rearrangement joins TRBV29-1 to TRBJ1-2; D is perhaps TRBD1 (6 bases). Germline CDR1 is SQVTM and CDR2 is ANQGSEA. V shed 0 bases and J shed 8 bases, with 13 bases lying between them. This CDR3 is 13 amino acids long. The CDR3 bases are TGCAGCGTTGAAGAAAGGGGGGGCTGGGGCTACACCTTC. This sequence encodes CSVEERGGWGYTF.

The rearrangement links TRBV19 to TRBJ1-3; TRBD1 might be the D (5 bases). Germline loops: CDR1 LNHDA, CDR2 SQIVND (reference sequence). Trimming cost V 3 bases and J 4 bases, with 16 bases left between them. This CDR3 has 16 amino acids. The CDR3 DNA sequence: TGTGCCAGTAGTATTATGTTCGGGGGACGAGGAAACACCATATATTTT. This sequence encodes CASSIMFGGRGNTIYF. The full variable domain, rest sourced from reference TRBV19 and TRBJ1-3, is DGGITQSPKYLFRKEGQNVTLSCEQNLNHDAMYWYRQDPGQGLRLIYYSQIVNDFQKGDIAEGYSVSREKKESFPLTVTSAQKNPTAFYLCASSIMFGGRGNTIYFGEGSWLTVV.

This clone was found once. The V call is TRBV5-4, the J call TRBJ2-2; no clear D gene. The CDR3 sequence is 16 residues long. V was shortened by 4 bases and J by 4 bases, with 17 bases between the two germline ends. CDR1 and CDR2 (germline): SGHNT, YYREEE (reference sequence). As DNA, the CDR3 is TGTGCCAGCAGCCGCGAATGGGCAGGTTCCACCGGGGAGCTGTTTTTT. Its protein is CASSREWAGSTGELFF.

The chain carries TRBV25-1 and TRBJ2-1; D is perhaps TRBD2 (6 bases). CDR3 length: 12 amino acids. Trimming shortened V by 6 bases and J by 6 bases, and 9 bases separated the two germline ends. Germline-derived CDR1 and CDR2 are MGHDK and SYGVNS. CDR3 region: CASSLGGNEQFF. The CDR3 region has the DNA TGTGCCAGCAGCCTCGGGGGCAATGAGCAGTTCTTC.

This clone was seen only once. The chain recombines TRBV3-1 (or the pseudogene TRBV3-2) with TRBJ2-5; D remains ambiguous. Germline lookup yields CDR1 LGHDT and CDR2 YNNKEL (reference sequence). This CDR3 contains 15 residues. V lost 4 bases and J lost 0, with 12 bases in between. DNA of the CDR3: TGTGCCAGCAGCCCAATCCCGGGTTACCAAGAGACCCAGTACTTC. It is translated as CASSPIPGYQETQYF.

This sequence joins TRBV6-4 and TRBJ2-2; 9 bases are shared with TRBD2. The CDR3 spans 19 residues. Germline assignment: CDR1 MRHNA and CDR2 SNTAGT. Trimming removed 9 bases from V and 0 bases from J; junction bases left unmatched: 17. The CDR3 region is CARFMGLAGLNANTGELFF. The CDR3 nucleotides are TGTGCCAGGTTTATGGGGCTAGCGGGATTAAACGCGAACACCGGGGAGCTGTTTTTT.

This sequence joins TRBV15 and TRBJ1-2; D ambiguous. This CDR3 spans 14 amino acids. Trimming left V 1 base short and J 8 bases short, with 14 bases between. Germline CDR1 is LNHNV and CDR2 is YYDKDF (reference sequence). The DNA of the CDR3 is TGTGCCACCAGCAGAGCTCAGGCTGTTTGGGGCTACACCTTC. Translated: CATSRAQAVWGYTF.

The gene calls are TRBV6-6 and TRBJ1-2; possible D gene TRBD1, 5 bases. V was clipped by 7 bases and J by 7 bases, with 13 bases between them. Per the germline V gene, CDR1 is MNHNY and CDR2 is SVGAGI (reference sequence). The CDR3 spans 12 residues. In DNA form, the CDR3 reads TGTGCCAGCACGAAGGGGCGAAGTGGCTACACCTTC. Protein sequence: CASTKGRSGYTF.

This clone was detected once. CDR3 protein: CASSQDRLTTGELFF. CDR3 bases: TGTGCCAGTAGCCAAGATCGCCTAACGACCGGGGAGCTGTTTTTT. The chain links TRBV19 to TRBJ2-2; D gene ambiguous. Trimming took 6 bases from V and 5 from J, leaving 16 bases between them. The germline V gene encodes CDR1 LNHDA and CDR2 SQIVND (reference sequence). This CDR3 has 15 residues.

This chain connects TRBV6-5 to TRBJ1-1; 7 bases map to TRBD1. Per germline, CDR1 MNHEY and CDR2 SVGAGI. This CDR3 has 15 residues. Losses at the gene ends were 2 bases for V and 5 bases for J; bases not matched to a gene: 8. DNA of the CDR3: TGTGCCAGCAGTTACGACAGGGTGGCAGTGACTGAAGCTTTCTTT. It encodes CASSYDRVAVTEAFF.

The rearrangement links TRBV19 to TRBJ2-6; 10 bases match TRBD2. Germline V gives CDR1 LNHDA, CDR2 SQIVND (reference sequence). This CDR3 contains 17 residues. V shed 5 bases, J shed 0 bases, and the junction held 4 bases outside the gene matches. The CDR3 DNA sequence: TGTGCCAGTAGTCTGGCTAGCGGGGGCTCTGGGGCCAACGTCCTGACTTTC. Translating gives CASSLASGGSGANVLTF.

This sequence joins TRBV25-1 and TRBJ2-5; tentatively, D is TRBD1 (5 bases). Germline CDR1 is MGHDK and CDR2 is SYGVNS. The CDR3 runs 14 residues. The V gene lost 1 base and the J gene lost 0 bases, with 6 bases spanning the gap. The CDR3 DNA reads as TGTGCCAGCAGTGAATCAGGGTACCAAGAGACCCAGTACTTC. Translation gives CASSESGYQETQYF.

The V and J genes are TRBV6-5 and TRBJ2-2; TRBD2 is a possible D gene (6 bases). Looked up from germline, CDR1 is MNHEY and CDR2 is SVGAGI. The CDR3 totals 14 residues. The germline V and J ends were trimmed by 7 bases and 6 bases, with 15 bases remaining between them. The CDR3 bases are TGTGCCAGCACCGCCCCGGGACTGCCCGGGGAGCTGTTTTTT. Residues: CASTAPGLPGELFF.

This clone is a singleton in its sample. The chain couples TRBV27 to TRBJ2-7, with D maybe TRBD1 (6 bases). The CDR3 extends over 14 amino acids. The germline CDR1 and CDR2 sequences are MNHEY and SMNVEV (reference sequence). With 5 bases removed from V and 2 bases from J, the gap between germline ends came to 13 bases. CDR3 DNA sequence: TGTGCCAGCAGTAGAACGACAGGAGCCTACGAGCAGTACTTC. Its protein product is CASSRTTGAYEQYF.

The chain's CDR3 is CASSVDRGRGNQPQHF. CDR3 coding DNA: TGCGCCAGCAGCGTCGACAGGGGGCGCGGCAATCAGCCCCAGCATTTT. J is TRBJ1-5 and V is TRBV5-1, with TRBD1 matching 10 bases. Per germline, CDR1 SGHRS and CDR2 YFSETQ. This CDR3 contains 16 residues. V dropped 4 bases and J dropped 2; count of bases not matched to a gene: 6.

The chain recombines TRBV19 with TRBJ1-1, with 8 nucleotides matching TRBD1. Germline V CDR1 and CDR2: LNHDA, SQIVND (reference sequence). Trimming removed 4 bases from V and 5 bases from J; junction bases left unmatched: 12. The CDR3 is 16 residues long. This chain's CDR3 is CASSTHHRGGWTEAFF. The DNA of the CDR3 is TGTGCCAGTAGTACCCACCACAGGGGGGGATGGACTGAAGCTTTCTTT.

The J gene is TRBJ2-5, the V gene TRBV10-1, with D tentatively TRBD2 (5 bases). The CDR3 is made up of 14 amino acids. CDR1 is WNHNN and CDR2 is SYGVQD in the germline V gene (reference sequence). Trimming stripped 0 bases from V and 5 bases from J, with 10 bases between. In DNA, the CDR3 is TGCGCCAGCAGTGAGTCCCCGCGGGTGGAGACCCAGTACTTC. This translates into CASSESPRVETQYF.

The chain recombines TRBV5-1 with TRBJ2-1; the match to TRBD1 covers 8 bases. The CDR3 runs 15 residues. CDR1 and CDR2 from the germline V gene are SGHRS and YFSETQ. J lost 4 bases, V lost 2 bases, and 5 bases had no gene match. Here the CDR3 reads CASSLGTGPYNEQFF. The CDR3 DNA follows: TGCGCCAGCAGCTTAGGGACAGGACCGTACAATGAGCAGTTCTTC.

This clone has only a few counts. J is TRBJ2-7 and V is TRBV6-6; 8 bases line up with TRBD2. CDR1 MNHNY and CDR2 SVGAGI come from the germline V gene (reference sequence). The CDR3 is 13 residues long. The junction had 7 bases not matched to a gene; V was cut back by 2 bases and J by 10 bases. This CDR3 is CASSYQSGGNQYF. CDR3 nucleotide sequence: TGTGCCAGCAGTTACCAGAGCGGGGGAAACCAGTACTTC.

This clone was observed once. The chain is built from TRBV30 and TRBJ1-6, with D hard to call. The length of the CDR3 is 13 residues. Germline values: CDR1 GTSNPN, CDR2 SVGIG (reference sequence). CDR3 sequence reads: CAYQETFNSPLHF. The CDR3 DNA reads as TGTGCTTACCAGGAAACATTTAATTCACCCCTCCACTTT. Looking up the rest from reference TRBV30 and TRBJ1-6 gives the full variable domain: SQTIHQWPATLVQPVGSPLSLECTVEGTSNPNLYWYRQAAGRGLQLLFYSVGIGQISSEVPQNLSASRPQDRQFILSSKKLLLSDSGFYLCAYQETFNSPLHFGNGTRLTVT.

J is TRBJ2-5 and V is TRBV4-1; 7 bases are a match to TRBD1. CDR3 length: 14 residues. J gave up 0 bases and V 4 bases, and 2 bases lay outside the gene matches. Per germline, CDR1 MGHRA and CDR2 YSYEKL. The CDR3 nucleotides read TGCGCCAGCAGCCCGGGACAGTACCAAGAGACCCAGTACTTC. Its translation: CASSPGQYQETQYF.

This chain uses TRBV7-3 with TRBJ2-5, with 8 positions matching TRBD2. Germline V gene lookup returns CDR1 SGHTA and CDR2 FQGTGA. The CDR3 runs 16 residues. V lost 5 bases, J lost 2 bases, and 10 bases stayed unmatched. The CDR3: CASSQQTGGRQETQYF. The CDR3 DNA sequence: TGTGCCAGCAGCCAACAAACGGGGGGGCGGCAAGAGACCCAGTACTTC.